This TCR beta chain was sequenced during a study of blood T cell repertoires in COVID-19. For the study at large: Samples of COVID-19 (acute and convalescent) were obtained from the United States, Italy and Spain. Sample material is recorded as cDNA or gDNA derived from T cells, B-cell-depleted T cells, or PBMCs.

The CDR3 contains 13 residues. V dropped 6 bases and J dropped 10 bases, with 16 bases sitting between them. Per germline, CDR1 MNHEY and CDR2 SVGEGT. Per the study methods: Estimated nucleated cell counts came from reference gene primer amplification. Sequenced by immunoSEQ multiplex PCR; TCRdb stores in-frame clones only, minus some. V and J calls plus clone size are reproduced from that table; the DNA served to infer D and trimming. The table has 130,000 to 150,000 clones, more than 75% seen once. The V gene is TRBV6-2 or TRBV6-3, the J gene TRBJ1-5; D uncertain. The origin of this receptor is a human donor with acute or convalescent COVID-19. The donor label of this sample is uncertain. The sequencing input was peripheral blood. CDR3 sequence reads: CASSIEDGLPQHF. The CDR3 coding sequence is TGTGCCAGCAGCATAGAGGACGGACTACCCCAGCATTTT.